The subject of this entry is one TCR beta chain. Clones were read by immunoSEQ multiplex PCR, and TCRdb kept only the in-frame ones, dropping some. The table lists 65,000 to 80,000 clones, roughly 87% of them singletons. This sample is drawn from a study of T cell responses to AZD1222 COVID-19 vaccine. Per the germline V gene, CDR1 is LGHNA and CDR2 is YSLEER. The CDR3 runs to 13 residues. V was shortened by 6 bases and J by 5 bases, with 13 bases between the two germline ends. The chain links TRBV4-3 to TRBJ1-1, with a possible D match to TRBD1 (5 bases). Sequences were derived from peripheral blood, sampled on day 0 of AZD1222 vaccination. This sequence originates from an adult in good health. CDR3 protein: CASSNRRGTEAFF. The CDR3 DNA reads TGCGCCAGCAGTAACCGGAGGGGAACTGAAGCTTTCTTT.